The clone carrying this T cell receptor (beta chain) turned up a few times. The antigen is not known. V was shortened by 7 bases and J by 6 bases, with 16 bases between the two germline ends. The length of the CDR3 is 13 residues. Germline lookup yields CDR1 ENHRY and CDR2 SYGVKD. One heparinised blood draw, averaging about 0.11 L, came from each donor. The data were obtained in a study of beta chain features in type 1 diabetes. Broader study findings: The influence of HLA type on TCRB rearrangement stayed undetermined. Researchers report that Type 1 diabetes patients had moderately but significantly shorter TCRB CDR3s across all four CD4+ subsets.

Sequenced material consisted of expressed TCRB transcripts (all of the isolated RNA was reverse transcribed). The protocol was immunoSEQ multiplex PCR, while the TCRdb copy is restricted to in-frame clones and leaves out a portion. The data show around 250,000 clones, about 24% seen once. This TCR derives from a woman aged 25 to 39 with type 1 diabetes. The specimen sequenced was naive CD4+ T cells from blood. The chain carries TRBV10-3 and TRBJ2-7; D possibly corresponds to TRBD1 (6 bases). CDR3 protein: CAINPGVGREQYF. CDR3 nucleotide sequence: TGTGCCATCAACCCAGGGGTAGGACGCGAGCAGTACTTC.